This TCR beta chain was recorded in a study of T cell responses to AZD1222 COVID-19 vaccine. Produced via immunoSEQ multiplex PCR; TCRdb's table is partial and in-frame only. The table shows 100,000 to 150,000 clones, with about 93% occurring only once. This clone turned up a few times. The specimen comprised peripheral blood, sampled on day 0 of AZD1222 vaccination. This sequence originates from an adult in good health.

The CDR3 bases are TGTGCCAGCAGTCCCCAGGAGTCTCCAAACACCATATATTTT. Translation gives CASSPQESPNTIYF. The chain has TRBV28 and TRBJ1-3; D gene unclear. Germline V gives CDR1 MDHEN, CDR2 SYDVKM. The CDR3 length is 14 residues. Trimming took off 5 bases at V and 6 bases at J, with 14 bases between the two ends.